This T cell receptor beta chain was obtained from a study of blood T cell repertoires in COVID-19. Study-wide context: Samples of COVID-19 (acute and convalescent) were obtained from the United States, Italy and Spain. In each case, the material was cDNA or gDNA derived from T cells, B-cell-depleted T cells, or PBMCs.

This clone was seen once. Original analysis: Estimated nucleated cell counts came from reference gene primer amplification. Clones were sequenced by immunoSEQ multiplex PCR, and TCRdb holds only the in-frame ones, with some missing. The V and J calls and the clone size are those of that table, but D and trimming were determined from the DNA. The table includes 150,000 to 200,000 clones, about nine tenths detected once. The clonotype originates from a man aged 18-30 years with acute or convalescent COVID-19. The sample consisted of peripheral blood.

The CDR3, as DNA: TGTGCCAGCAGCTTAGCCCCGGACAGGGGGCGTGAGCAGTACTTC. It yields the protein CASSLAPDRGREQYF. The genes are TRBV11-2 and TRBJ2-7; 11 bases line up with TRBD1. Germline loops: CDR1 SGHAT, CDR2 FQNNGV. The J segment lost 7 bases and the V segment lost 1 base, leaving 6 bases of the junction unmatched. The CDR3 has 15 residues. The full variable domain, its missing parts supplied by reference TRBV11-2 and TRBJ2-7, is EAGVAQSPRYKIIEKRQSVAFWCNPISGHATLYWYQQILGQGPKLLIQFQNNGVVDDSQLPKDRFSAERLKGVDSTLKIQPAKLEDSAVYLCASSLAPDRGREQYFGPGTRLTVT.